Listed below are T cell receptor beta chains from one sample, sequenced in a study of liver allograft versus peripheral blood T cells. From the reads, TCRdb called clonotypes with MiXCR, one entry per CDR3 protein. The profile shows about 8,300 distinct CDR3 sequences, 15% to 20% of them singletons. Source of these receptors: a human patient who had a liver transplant. Some T cells may originate from the graft donor. Both conserved end residues are part of each CDR3.

TRBV11-2,CASRIQAGSGGSPSNTGELFF
TRBV6-5,CASSYSEQDTDGYTF
TRBV15,CATSQGNNYGYTF
TRBV19,CASSIVASASTDTQYF
TRBV20-1,CSATRQGPTANYGYTF
TRBV6-1,CASSDDLGLFFYGYTF
TRBV6-1,CASSVGLASGNTIYF
TRBV7-9,CASSSQGEKAFF
TRBV20-1,CSATRDRGGYGYTF
TRBV27,CASSIGPENTEAFF
TRBV6-1,CASSPDRDYEQYF
TRBV9,CASSPQGGTEAFF
TRBV6-5,CASSVAGYTEAFF
TRBV12-3/TRBV12-4,CASSRGAGKEKLFF
TRBV28,CAISEGQINQPQHF
TRBV27,CASRRGSQPQHF
TRBV11-2,CASSLEGTVEAFF
TRBV6-5,CASSYSTGEPFF
TRBV6-5,CASRPQGRSNQPQHF
TRBV27,CASSFVGQSGMNQPQHF
TRBV6-1,CASSEARGRNQPQHF
TRBV29-1,CSVDRGAGYTF
TRBV6-6,CASSYSGTGGTEAFF
TRBV6-5,CASSYSTGSSYEQYF
TRBV30,CAWGQEFYGYTF
TRBV11-2,CASSLDIGAREQYF
TRBV13,CASSLGLQGETEAFF
TRBV27,CASSPGTGGYEQYF
TRBV19,CASSIRGRRRSEAFF